Listed here are 6 T cell receptor beta chains from one sample, sequenced in a study of response to subunit inactivated influenza vaccine. TCRdb independently ran MiXCR on the RT-PCR reads; one entry per CDR3 protein. The sample comprises approximately 500,000 distinct CDR3 sequences, roughly a quarter of which are singletons, and about 3% rests with the top ten. These data also formed part of another study, on T cells expressing NK-cell markers. That study adds: UMI-tagged 5'RACE template switching yielded the TCR beta cDNA.

Here the sequenced sample was CD4+ T cells sorted from PBMCs, taken 11 to 12 days after vaccination. The source is a man over 45 who received an inactivated influenza vaccine.

This clonotype was seen more than once but under ten times. The rearrangement uses TRBV7-9 and TRBJ1-5, with D unresolved. V lost 4 bases to trimming and J lost 3 bases, with 10 bases between them. The germline V gene has CDR1 SEHNR and CDR2 FQNEAQ (reference sequence). The CDR3 totals 14 residues. CDR3 protein: CASSSAGHNQPQHF. The DNA of the CDR3 is TGTGCCAGCAGCTCAGCAGGTCACAATCAGCCCCAGCATTTT. Together with reference TRBV7-9 and TRBJ1-5, the CDR3 gives the full variable domain: DTGVSQNPRHKITKRGQNVTFRCDPISEHNRLYWYRQTLGQGPEFLTYFQNEAQLEKSRLLSDRFSAERPKGSFSTLEIQRTEQGDSAMYLCASSSAGHNQPQHFGDGTRLSIL.

The chain combines TRBV25-1 with TRBJ2-7; no clear D. The germline CDR1 and CDR2 sequences are MGHDK and SYGVNS. The CDR3 length is 13 residues. V was pared by 7 bases and J by 3 bases, with 13 bases between. This chain's CDR3 is CASTADSNYEQYF. The CDR3 DNA follows: TGTGCCAGCACAGCAGATTCCAACTACGAGCAGTACTTC.

V is TRBV4-1 and J is TRBJ1-2, with D perhaps matching TRBD1 (6 bases). This CDR3 is 15 amino acids long. Germline CDR1 is MGHRA and CDR2 is YSYEKL. Trimming left V 2 bases short and J 4 bases short, with 14 bases between. The CDR3 DNA sequence: TGCGCCAGCAGCCAACCTTCGGGGGGCTTCTATGGCTACACCTTC. It yields the protein CASSQPSGGFYGYTF.

The rearrangement links TRBV28 to TRBJ2-5, with unresolved D. CDR3 length equals 10 residues. The V end lost 7 bases, the J end lost 3 bases, and 3 bases lay between the germline ends. Germline CDR1 and CDR2: MDHEN and SYDVKM. The DNA for the CDR3 is TGTGCCAGCAAGAAAGAGACCCAGTACTTC. It is translated as CASKKETQYF.

V usage is TRBV20-1 and J usage is TRBJ2-3, with D perhaps TRBD2 (5 bases). The germline CDR1 and CDR2 sequences are DFQATT and SNEGSKA (reference sequence). This CDR3 spans 14 amino acids. The V and J ends lost 3 bases and 2 bases respectively, with 12 bases between them. CDR3 loop: CSARSSLPTDTQYF. Written as DNA, the CDR3 is TGCAGTGCTAGGTCTAGCCTGCCCACAGATACGCAGTATTTT.

The rearrangement joins TRBV20-1 to TRBJ1-2; D gene unclear. Germline V CDR1 and CDR2: DFQATT, SNEGSKA (reference sequence). Trimming removed 3 bases from V and 2 bases from J, with 13 bases in between. The length of the CDR3 is 14 residues. CDR3 in DNA: TGCAGTGCTAGGCCTAGAGGCTTGAACTATGGCTACACCTTC. It codes for CSARPRGLNYGYTF.